This TCR beta chain was sequenced for a study of T cell responses to AZD1222 COVID-19 vaccine. Assay: immunoSEQ multiplex PCR; the TCRdb copy retains only in-frame clones and omits some. Of about 130,000 clones in the sample, approximately 92% were seen once. The CDR3 is 12 amino acids. Per the germline V gene, CDR1 is GTSNPN and CDR2 is SVGIG (reference sequence). V gave up 0 bases and J gave up 8 bases, with 9 bases separating them. V and J are TRBV30 and TRBJ2-3; either TRBD1 or TRBD2 may fit D (5 bases each). The sample was peripheral blood, taken 28 days after the second AZD1222 dose. The TCR was taken from an adult who received the AZD1222 COVID-19 vaccine. The CDR3, as DNA: TGTGCCTGGAGTGTCCGAGGGGTTACGCAGTATTTT. Translation gives CAWSVRGVTQYF.